This entry lists 32 T cell receptor beta chains sequenced from one sample in a study of blood T cell repertoires in COVID-19. Using immunoSEQ multiplex PCR, the repertoire was profiled, and TCRdb retains in-frame clones only, with some absent. This sample has under 95,000 clones, with over 75% found just once. Sequenced sample: peripheral blood. These receptors all stem from a man aged 50-59 years with acute or convalescent COVID-19.

The chain uses TRBV11-3 and TRBJ2-7; perhaps TRBD1 as D (6 bases). CDR3 length: 14 amino acids. V shed 3 bases and J shed 5 bases, with 14 bases lying between them. Per the germline V gene, CDR1 is SGHNT and CDR2 is YENEEA. Here the CDR3 reads CASSLGAARDEQYF. The CDR3 region has the DNA TGTGCCAGCAGCTTGGGGGCAGCTCGGGACGAGCAGTACTTC.

The rearrangement joins TRBV6-2 or TRBV6-3 to TRBJ2-3, with D possibly matching TRBD2 (5 bases). V lost 2 bases and J 8 bases, leaving 17 bases between the germline ends. Germline CDR1 reads MNHEY; CDR2 reads SVGEGT. The CDR3 runs 15 residues. Here the CDR3 DNA reads TGTGCCAGCAGTTACGGGTCGGCCTTTGGAGGTACGCAGTATTTT. It specifies CASSYGSAFGGTQYF.

The chain recombines TRBV5-4 with TRBJ1-2; 7 nucleotides line up with TRBD1. The V gene's germline CDR1 is SGHNT and CDR2 YYREEE (reference sequence). V was clipped by 3 bases and J by 4 bases; unmatched bases: 6. The CDR3 contains 14 residues. CDR3 in DNA: TGTGCCAGCAGCTACAGACAGGGCAGCTATGGCTACACCTTC. It specifies CASSYRQGSYGYTF.

The rearrangement joins TRBV3-1 (or the pseudogene TRBV3-2) to TRBJ1-2; 8 bases are a match to TRBD1. Per the germline V gene, CDR1 is LGHDT and CDR2 is YNNKEL (reference sequence). This CDR3 has 14 amino acids. The trim removed 6 bases at V and 8 bases at J, leaving 11 bases unmatched. CDR3 sequence reads: CASRDRDVSGGYTF. CDR3 DNA sequence: TGTGCCAGCAGGGACAGGGACGTTTCGGGGGGCTACACCTTC.

CDR3 in DNA: TGTGCCAGCAGTTACTCGCGGGATACGCAGTATTTT. Translated: CASSYSRDTQYF. This chain joins TRBV6-5 and TRBJ2-3; D gene unclear. Trimming removed 0 bases at V and 6 bases at J, with 4 bases between. The CDR3 totals 12 residues. CDR1 and CDR2 (germline): MNHEY, SVGAGI.

The rearrangement uses TRBV10-3 and TRBJ1-1; no firm D call. The CDR3 runs 15 residues. CDR1 is ENHRY and CDR2 is SYGVKD in the germline V gene. The ends were cut back, 4 bases at V and 0 bases at J, with 12 bases in the middle. The CDR3 protein is CAISGGAGMNTEAFF. CDR3 bases: TGTGCCATCAGTGGCGGAGCTGGCATGAACACTGAAGCTTTCTTT.

The rearrangement uses TRBV19 and TRBJ1-5; 8 positions agree with TRBD1. Germline V gene sequence: CDR1 LNHDA, CDR2 SQIVND (reference sequence). V gave up 0 bases and J gave up 1 base; unmatched junction bases: 8. This CDR3 has 18 residues. This chain's CDR3 is CASSIDEGQAGSNQPQHF. CDR3 in DNA: TGTGCCAGTAGTATAGATGAGGGACAGGCCGGCAGCAATCAGCCCCAGCATTTT.

The genes are TRBV10-1 and TRBJ2-3; 10 positions agree with TRBD2. Germline CDR1 is WNHNN and CDR2 is SYGVQD (reference sequence). The CDR3 has 18 residues. With V trimmed by 2 bases and J by 11 bases, 19 bases remained unmatched. CDR3 DNA: TGCGCCAGCAGTGAGACCGGGGAGCTAGCGGGAGCCGGCGGGGAGCAGTATTTT. This gives the protein CASSETGELAGAGGEQYF.

The rearrangement joins TRBV18 to TRBJ1-6, with D possibly being TRBD1 (6 bases). Germline assignment: CDR1 KGHSH and CDR2 LQKENI. V shed 2 bases and J shed 10 bases, with 18 bases lying between them. The CDR3 runs 16 residues. CDR3 bases: TGTGCCAGCTCACCATCCGGGACACCGGCAGGCTCACCCCTCCACTTT. It encodes CASSPSGTPAGSPLHF.

The chain recombines TRBV7-8 with TRBJ1-5; unclear D gene. There are 15 residues in the CDR3. V lost 5 bases, J lost 0 bases, and 11 bases lay in between. Germline V gene lookup returns CDR1 SGHVS and CDR2 FQNEAQ. CDR3 protein: CASSATEYSNQPQHF. Here the CDR3 DNA reads TGTGCCAGCAGCGCAACGGAGTATAGCAATCAGCCCCAGCATTTT.

The chain combines TRBV28 with TRBJ1-6; D is undetermined. V shed 6 bases and J shed 6 bases, with 12 bases lying between them. CDR1 is MDHEN and CDR2 is SYDVKM in the germline V gene. This CDR3 region has 14 residues. The CDR3 sequence is CASSGEGFNSPLHF. The CDR3 nucleotides are TGTGCCAGCAGCGGGGAGGGTTTTAATTCACCCCTCCACTTT. Full variable domain (missing parts from reference TRBV28 and TRBJ1-6): DVKVTQSSRYLVKRTGEKVFLECVQDMDHENMFWYRQDPGLGLRLIYFSYDVKMKEKGDIPEGYSVSREKKERFSLILESASTNQTSMYLCASSGEGFNSPLHFGNGTRLTVT.

The CDR3 DNA sequence: TGCGCCAGCAGCCAAGTGGTATTGGCGGGGCGGTCCTACGAGCAGTACTTC. Its translation: CASSQVVLAGRSYEQYF. This rearrangement joins TRBV4-3 to TRBJ2-7; a weak D match, TRBD2 (6 bases). CDR1 is LGHNA and CDR2 is YSLEER in the germline V gene. The V end lost 1 base, the J end lost 1 base, and 17 bases lay between the germline ends. This CDR3 comprises 17 residues.

The V gene is TRBV7-9, the J gene TRBJ2-5; D not resolved. The CDR3 sequence is 14 residues long. Germline V lookup: CDR1 SEHNR, CDR2 FQNEAQ (reference sequence). V dropped 0 bases and J dropped 1 base, with 6 bases sitting between them. DNA for the CDR3: TGTGCCAGCAGCTTAGCCTCAGGCCAAGAGACCCAGTACTTC. Amino acids: CASSLASGQETQYF.

The rearrangement uses TRBV19 and TRBJ2-1; possible D gene TRBD1, 6 bases. Germline-derived CDR1 and CDR2 are LNHDA and SQIVND (reference sequence). The CDR3 totals 12 residues. The germline V and J ends were trimmed by 6 bases and 4 bases, with 7 bases remaining between them. CDR3 coding DNA: TGTGCCAGTAGGACAGGATACAATGAGCAGTTCTTC. Translation: CASRTGYNEQFF. Full variable domain (outside the CDR3, taken from reference TRBV19 and TRBJ2-1): DGGITQSPKYLFRKEGQNVTLSCEQNLNHDAMYWYRQDPGQGLRLIYYSQIVNDFQKGDIAEGYSVSREKKESFPLTVTSAQKNPTAFYLCASRTGYNEQFFGPGTRLTVL.

The rearrangement uses TRBV28 and TRBJ2-3; D is perhaps TRBD2 (6 bases). Trimming pared 2 bases from V and 3 bases from J, leaving 9 bases between. Germline CDR1 reads MDHEN; CDR2 reads SYDVKM. The CDR3 covers 14 residues. The CDR3 loop reads CASSLGGRTDTQYF. For the CDR3, the DNA is TGTGCCAGCAGTTTAGGAGGGCGGACAGATACGCAGTATTTT.

This chain uses TRBV6-8 with TRBJ2-3, with 8 bases fitting TRBD2. CDR1 and CDR2 from the germline V gene are MNHGY and SAAAGT. Trimming removed 1 base from V and 0 bases from J; junction bases left unmatched: 3. The CDR3 spans 16 residues. This chain's CDR3 is CASSYWRGVSTDTQYF. The DNA of the CDR3 is TGTGCCAGCAGTTACTGGCGGGGGGTTAGCACAGATACGCAGTATTTT.

The V gene is TRBV18, the J gene TRBJ2-1; D possibly corresponds to TRBD1 (5 bases). V was shortened by 3 bases and J by 5 bases, with 14 bases between the two germline ends. CDR1 is KGHSH, CDR2 LQKENI, per germline. The CDR3 totals 15 residues. The CDR3 DNA reads as TGTGCCAGCTCACCGGCCAGGGTGGGTAACAATGAGCAGTTCTTC. This translates into CASSPARVGNNEQFF.

About this clone itself: This same CDR3 is encoded by further DNA sequences in the sample. This chain joins TRBV2 and TRBJ1-3, with D possibly being TRBD1 (6 bases). This CDR3 comprises 14 residues. Germline assignment: CDR1 SNHLY and CDR2 FYNNEI. The germline V and J ends were trimmed by 6 bases and 0 bases, with 9 bases remaining between them. The CDR3 spells CASRPDSSGNTIYF. Here the CDR3 DNA reads TGTGCCAGCAGGCCGGACAGCTCTGGAAACACCATATATTTT.

The chain carries TRBV6-5 and TRBJ2-1; D gene uncertain. Germline CDR1 and CDR2: MNHEY and SVGAGI. The V end lost 5 bases, the J end lost 0 bases, and 8 bases lay between the germline ends. The CDR3 is 14 residues long. The CDR3 region has the DNA TGTGCCAGCAGTCGGGTAAGCTCCTACAATGAGCAGTTCTTC. It specifies CASSRVSSYNEQFF.

The chain has TRBV6-2 or TRBV6-3 and TRBJ2-3, with TRBD1 matching 7 bases. V lost 0 bases to trimming and J lost 5 bases; unmatched junction nucleotides: 23. The CDR3 spans 21 residues. CDR1 and CDR2 (germline): MNHEY, SVGEGT. The CDR3 region has the DNA TGTGCCAGCAGTTACTCACCCCCTACCGGAATACAGGGGCGTCCGGGAGATACGCAGTATTTT. Protein: CASSYSPPTGIQGRPGDTQYF.

The rearrangement joins TRBV6-5 to TRBJ1-1; D is undetermined. From germline, CDR1 is MNHEY and CDR2 SVGAGI. This CDR3 contains 12 residues. Trimming shortened V by 6 bases and J by 5 bases, and 10 bases separated the two germline ends. CDR3 nucleotides: TGTGCCAGCAGCCTAGAGGGAACTGAAGCTTTCTTT. Protein product: CASSLEGTEAFF.

This clone was counted only a few times. This chain joins TRBV7-2 and TRBJ1-2; 7 bases fit TRBD1. The CDR3 has 15 residues. Germline CDR1 is SGHTA and CDR2 is FQGNSA. The V and J ends lost 5 bases and 0 bases, in that order; junction bases with no gene match: 6. The CDR3 loop reads CASSPQGPSNYGYTF. The CDR3 DNA reads TGTGCCAGCAGCCCACAGGGGCCGTCTAACTATGGCTACACCTTC.

The V call is TRBV29-1, the J call TRBJ2-3, with 11 bases fitting TRBD2. This CDR3 is 13 amino acids long. Trimming at V came to 2 bases and at J to 9 bases, leaving 4 bases not matched to a gene. Germline-derived CDR1 and CDR2 are SQVTM and ANQGSEA. As DNA, the CDR3 is TGCAGCGTTGAACCTGGGACTAGCGGAACGCAGTATTTT. As protein: CSVEPGTSGTQYF.

The rearrangement joins TRBV5-1 to TRBJ1-1; D remains unclear. The CDR3 loop spans 14 amino acids. Germline lookup yields CDR1 SGHRS and CDR2 YFSETQ. V was pared by 4 bases and J by 3 bases, with 13 bases between. The CDR3 loop reads CASSLQFTDTEAFF. CDR3 in DNA: TGCGCCAGCAGCCTACAGTTTACTGACACTGAAGCTTTCTTT.

This clone was detected only once. The rearrangement uses TRBV3-1 (or the pseudogene TRBV3-2) and TRBJ2-7, with 7 bases aligning to TRBD1. The V segment lost 1 base and the J segment 0 bases; nucleotides outside the gene matches: 21. This CDR3 has 21 residues. Germline loops: CDR1 LGHDT, CDR2 YNNKEL (reference sequence). The CDR3 region has the DNA TGTGCCAGCAGCCAAGGTGTTTCGATCAGACAGGGTATTCCGAGCTCCTACGAGCAGTACTTC. It is translated as CASSQGVSIRQGIPSSYEQYF.

With regard to this clone: The junction departs from the called germline gene at one end, perhaps through a read error. Additional DNA sequences in this sample encode the identical CDR3. V is TRBV15 and J is TRBJ2-7, with TRBD2 matching 11 bases. CDR3 size: 16 residues. CDR1 and CDR2 from the germline V gene are LNHNV and YYDKDF (reference sequence). CDR3 region: CATSPSGTSGSYEQYF. DNA for the CDR3: TGCGCCACCAGCCCATCCGGTACTAGCGGGAGTTACGAGCAGTACTTC.

V usage is TRBV4-3 and J usage is TRBJ2-1; D gene unclear. V was cut by 3 bases and J by 0 bases, with 9 bases left in between. The CDR3 totals 15 residues. The V gene's germline CDR1 is LGHNA and CDR2 YSLEER. The DNA of the CDR3 is TGCGCCAGCAGCCATTTATCGAGCTCCTACAATGAGCAGTTCTTC. Its protein is CASSHLSSSYNEQFF.

Concerning this clone: Its ends do not fully match the called genes, so a read error is possible. The V and J genes are TRBV6-5 and TRBJ1-2, with D uncertain. CDR3 length: 14 residues. Germline lookup yields CDR1 MNHEY and CDR2 SVGAGI. The DNA of the CDR3 is TGTGCCAGCAGTGACTCGGTAACAGCCTATGGCTACACCTTC. This encodes CASSDSVTAYGYTF.

This sequence joins TRBV10-3 and TRBJ2-7, with 7 bases lining up with TRBD1. Germline CDR1 ENHRY, CDR2 SYGVKD. This CDR3 comprises 12 residues. Losses at the gene ends were 9 bases for V and 2 bases for J; bases not matched to a gene: 4. The CDR3 DNA reads as TGTGCCATACAGGGGTCAACCTACGAGCAGTACTTC. It translates to CAIQGSTYEQYF.

The gene calls are TRBV4-3 and TRBJ1-1; TRBD1 is a possible D gene (6 bases). Germline V CDR1 and CDR2: LGHNA, YSLEER. The V gene lost 2 bases and the J gene lost 1 base, with 17 bases spanning the gap. The CDR3 runs to 17 residues. The CDR3 here is CASSQWAGGPGNTEAFF. The CDR3 DNA is TGCGCCAGCAGCCAATGGGCGGGGGGCCCGGGGAACACTGAAGCTTTCTTT.

This rearrangement joins TRBV2 to TRBJ1-1; maybe TRBD1 (5 bases). There are 13 residues in the CDR3. V was trimmed by 7 bases and J by 7 bases, leaving 16 bases between them. Germline lookup yields CDR1 SNHLY and CDR2 FYNNEI. The CDR3 loop reads CASTPGDGVEAFF. In nucleotides, the CDR3 is TGTGCCAGCACCCCGGGGGACGGGGTTGAAGCTTTCTTT.

This clone was seen once. The chain combines TRBV27 with TRBJ1-6, with 7 bases fitting TRBD1. Trimming took 3 bases from V and 7 from J; bases not matched to a gene: 6. Germline loops: CDR1 MNHEY, CDR2 SMNVEV (reference sequence). This CDR3 is built from 15 residues. The CDR3 sequence: CASSLRTGGNSPLHF. CDR3 in DNA: TGTGCCAGCAGTTTGCGGACAGGCGGGAATTCACCCCTCCACTTT.